This T cell receptor beta chain was identified in a study of regulatory T cells in long-lasting Graves disease. Study-level background: For a period under 3 months, newly diagnosed Graves' patients had taken antithyroid drugs. Notes on the study in general: Persistent patients had more shared public clonotypes (around 2,700) than new patients (roughly 900).

Time point: newly diagnosed GD, antithyroid drugs for less than 3 months. The TCR library was made from RNA that had been extracted from PBMCs in TRIzol. TCR beta libraries were built with iRepertoire HTBI primers and Arm-PCR of CDR3 regions. MiXCR was run by TCRdb on the multiplex PCR reads, yielding one entry per CDR3 protein. The repertoire consists of around 450,000 distinct CDR3 sequences, with 15% to 20% occurring once and the leading ten covering 12%. This clonotype was recorded many times. The antigen remains unidentified. These data were likewise used in another study, on T cells in Graves' hyperthyroidism and ophthalmopathy. As that report states: Researchers ran a first-round RT-PCR on the TCR CDR3 using the HTBI primer set.

The TCR comes from a man between 35 and 55 years old with Graves disease. The source material was peripheral blood mononuclear cells (PBMCs), sampled at new diagnosis, from a patient treated with antithyroid drugs.

CDR3 in DNA: TGTGCCAGCAGTTTAGCTCGGGGTGATAATGAGCAGTTCTTC. Protein product: CASSLARGDNEQFF. The gene calls are TRBV12-3 or TRBV12-4 and TRBJ2-1, with D perhaps matching TRBD2 (5 bases). V was clipped by 0 bases and J by 7 bases, with 10 bases between them. CDR3 size: 14 residues.